The next 26 T cell receptor beta chains were all read from a single sample in a study of blood T cell repertoires in COVID-19. Using immunoSEQ multiplex PCR, the repertoire was profiled, and TCRdb retains in-frame clones only, with some absent. The table has 120,000 or so clones, around 85% seen once. Input material: peripheral blood. These receptors were taken from a man aged 55 to 70 with acute or convalescent COVID-19.

This chain connects TRBV2 to TRBJ1-3, with D possibly being TRBD1 (5 bases). Germline values: CDR1 SNHLY, CDR2 FYNNEI. V shed 4 bases and J shed 0 bases, with 7 bases lying between them. The CDR3 is 14 residues long. The CDR3 sequence: CASSVQGSGNTIYF. DNA of the CDR3: TGTGCCAGCAGTGTGCAGGGCTCTGGAAACACCATATATTTT.

The chain couples TRBV24-1 to TRBJ2-1, with D perhaps TRBD2 (7 bases). Trimming took 9 bases from V and 2 from J, leaving 16 bases between them. Germline V CDR1 and CDR2: KGHDR, SFDVKD. The CDR3 runs to 15 residues. CDR3 amino acids: CATAREGGTYNEQFF. CDR3 coding DNA: TGTGCCACCGCGCGCGAGGGGGGGACCTACAATGAGCAGTTCTTC.

In its sample, this clone was seen a few times. The genes are TRBV24-1 and TRBJ2-1; D call uncertain. The CDR3 consists of 14 residues. The germline V gene encodes CDR1 KGHDR and CDR2 SFDVKD. Trimming took off 5 bases at V and 0 bases at J, with 7 bases between the two ends. The CDR3 DNA follows: TGTGCCACCAGTGGAGCGTACTCCTACAATGAGCAGTTCTTC. Amino acids: CATSGAYSYNEQFF.

The CDR3 sequence is CASSLYAGELFF. The CDR3 region has the DNA TGTGCCAGCAGCTTATATGCCGGGGAGCTGTTTTTT. The V gene is TRBV11-3, the J gene TRBJ2-2; D uncertain. The CDR3 totals 12 residues. V was pared by 2 bases and J by 6 bases, with 4 bases between. CDR1 and CDR2 (germline): SGHNT, YENEEA.

The chain couples TRBV18 to TRBJ1-3, with D possibly matching TRBD1 (5 bases). CDR3 length: 18 amino acids. Trimming cost V 5 bases and J 0 bases, with 20 bases left between them. Germline lookup yields CDR1 KGHSH and CDR2 LQKENI. The CDR3 protein is CASSSSYDSDSSGNTIYF. The CDR3 nucleotides read TGTGCCAGCTCATCGAGTTACGACAGCGATAGCTCTGGAAACACCATATATTTT.

The chain combines TRBV2 with TRBJ2-7; perhaps TRBD2 as D (5 bases). With 6 bases removed from V and 7 bases from J, the gap between germline ends came to 16 bases. This CDR3 is 13 amino acids long. Germline V gives CDR1 SNHLY, CDR2 FYNNEI. CDR3 sequence: CASSAETLGEQYF. The CDR3 coding sequence is TGTGCCAGCAGCGCCGAAACACTAGGGGAGCAGTACTTC.

This chain links TRBV5-4 with TRBJ2-7, with TRBD1 matching over 8 bases. Germline CDR1 is SGHNT and CDR2 is YYREEE (reference sequence). V gave up 4 bases and J gave up 6 bases; unmatched junction bases: 9. The CDR3 is 14 amino acids. CDR3 sequence (DNA): TGTGCCAGCAGCGTCGACAGGGGACCGAGCGAGCAGTACTTC. Translating gives CASSVDRGPSEQYF.

The gene calls are TRBV10-2 and TRBJ2-3, with a possible D match to TRBD1 (6 bases). Germline V CDR1 and CDR2: WSHSY, SAAADI. V gave up 9 bases and J gave up 0 bases, with 16 bases separating them. The CDR3 totals 15 residues. The CDR3: CASRDTHTSTDTQYF. CDR3 bases: TGCGCCAGTCGGGACACGCACACTAGCACAGATACGCAGTATTTT.

This chain joins TRBV9 and TRBJ2-2, with 11 bases aligning to TRBD1. Germline assignment: CDR1 SGDLS and CDR2 YYNGEE. V was pared by 0 bases and J by 0 bases, with 4 bases of the junction left unmatched. There are 18 residues in the CDR3. The CDR3 region has the DNA TGTGCCAGCAGCGTAGGGGACAGGGGGTATTCGAACACCGGGGAGCTGTTTTTT. Translating it yields CASSVGDRGYSNTGELFF.

This clone was detected only once. The CDR3 is CASSGQGADETQYF. The CDR3 bases are TGTGCCAGTAGTGGGCAGGGGGCTGATGAGACCCAGTACTTC. The chain employs TRBV19 and TRBJ2-5, with 8 bases identical to TRBD1. The CDR3 is 14 residues long. The germline V gene has CDR1 LNHDA and CDR2 SQIVND (reference sequence). Trimming cost V 5 bases and J 5 bases; bases outside gene matches: 7.

J is TRBJ2-7 and V is TRBV7-2; 11 bases map to TRBD1. V gave up 2 bases and J gave up 4 bases; unmatched junction bases: 1. CDR1 and CDR2 from the germline V gene are SGHTA and FQGNSA. The CDR3 loop spans 14 amino acids. CDR3 DNA sequence: TGTGCCAGCAGCTTACGGGACAGGGGGTACGAGCAGTACTTC. It specifies CASSLRDRGYEQYF. Variable domain in full (rest from reference TRBV7-2 and TRBJ2-7): GAGVSQSPSNKVTEKGKDVELRCDPISGHTALYWYRQSLGQGLEFLIYFQGNSAPDKSGLPSDRFSAERTGGSVSTLTIQRTQQEDSAVYLCASSLRDRGYEQYFGPGTRLTVT.

A note on this clone: The identical CDR3 is also encoded by other nucleotide sequences in the sample. The CDR3 nucleotides are TGTGCCAGCAGCTTTTATCGAGGCACTGAAGCTTTCTTT. Protein product: CASSFYRGTEAFF. The chain carries TRBV7-2 and TRBJ1-1, with D hard to call. CDR3 size: 13 residues. Trimming shortened V by 3 bases and J by 4 bases, and 9 bases separated the two germline ends. Germline CDR1 is SGHTA and CDR2 is FQGNSA.

This chain links TRBV15 with TRBJ2-5, with 10 bases identical to TRBD2. V lost 5 bases to trimming and J lost 5 bases; unmatched junction nucleotides: 2. The CDR3 spans 13 residues. CDR1 is LNHNV and CDR2 is YYDKDF in the germline V gene (reference sequence). In DNA form, the CDR3 reads TGTGCCACCAGCGAGGGACTAGCGGAGACCCAGTACTTC. Protein sequence: CATSEGLAETQYF.

The chain joins TRBV4-1 to TRBJ2-7; TRBD2 agrees at 8 bases. V lost 4 bases, J lost 11 bases, and 25 bases stayed unmatched. CDR3 length: 18 residues. Germline CDR1 is MGHRA and CDR2 is YSYEKL. The CDR3 spells CASSPGVAGSDPPAEEYF. The DNA of the CDR3 is TGCGCCAGCAGCCCCGGGGTAGCGGGATCCGACCCTCCAGCAGAGGAGTACTTC.

The chain links TRBV12-3 or TRBV12-4 to TRBJ2-3; D call uncertain. The CDR3 runs 13 residues. The V end lost 5 bases, the J end lost 3 bases, and 9 bases lay between the germline ends. CDR3 in amino acids: CASSRPGTDTQYF. The CDR3, as DNA: TGTGCCAGCAGTCGACCAGGAACAGATACGCAGTATTTT.

This rearrangement joins TRBV28 to TRBJ1-4, with no clear D. Trimming cost V 2 bases and J 8 bases, with 15 bases left between them. Germline CDR1 MDHEN, CDR2 SYDVKM. This CDR3 comprises 15 residues. CDR3 loop: CASSLGGPRFEKLFF. In DNA form, the CDR3 reads TGTGCCAGCAGTTTAGGTGGGCCCCGCTTCGAAAAACTGTTTTTT.

J is TRBJ1-2 and V is TRBV14; perhaps TRBD1 as D (5 bases). The CDR3 covers 14 residues. V lost 2 bases and J lost 6, with 13 bases in between. Looked up from germline, CDR1 is SGHDN and CDR2 is FVKESK. CDR3 DNA sequence: TGTGCCAGCAGCCAACAGGGTCTGGGCGATGGCTACACCTTC. This gives the protein CASSQQGLGDGYTF.

The chain carries TRBV10-3 and TRBJ1-6; 7 nucleotides agree with TRBD1. CDR1 and CDR2 (germline): ENHRY, SYGVKD. Losses at the gene ends were 6 bases for V and 11 bases for J; bases not matched to a gene: 10. The CDR3 totals 14 residues. This CDR3 reads CAIRGDSEGPPLHF. DNA of the CDR3: TGTGCCATCAGAGGGGACAGCGAAGGTCCACCCCTCCACTTT.

The rearrangement uses TRBV7-2 and TRBJ2-5; 11 positions agree with TRBD2. Germline lookup yields CDR1 SGHTA and CDR2 FQGNSA. The CDR3 totals 16 residues. Germline trimming cut 1 base from V and 4 bases from J; bases unmatched to any gene: 5. The CDR3 sequence is CASSLDGLAGGETQYF. In nucleotides, the CDR3 is TGTGCCAGCAGCTTAGACGGGCTAGCGGGAGGAGAGACCCAGTACTTC.

The rearrangement links TRBV7-8 to TRBJ2-3, with a weak D call TRBD1 (8 bases). The CDR3 has 16 residues. Germline lookup yields CDR1 SGHVS and CDR2 FQNEAQ. The ends were cut back, 6 bases at V and 3 bases at J, with 19 bases in the middle. The CDR3 loop is CASSPTGGAMTDTQYF. The CDR3 DNA is TGTGCCAGCAGTCCCACAGGGGGGGCAATGACAGATACGCAGTATTTT.

CDR3 in DNA: TGTGCCAGCGGAGATAACTATGGCTACACCTTC. Translated: CASGDNYGYTF. The V call is TRBV25-1, the J call TRBJ1-2, with D unclear. This CDR3 has 11 residues. CDR1 is MGHDK and CDR2 is SYGVNS in the germline V gene. Trimming pared 8 bases from V and 1 base from J, leaving 5 bases between.

The chain carries TRBV11-1 and TRBJ2-2; possible D gene TRBD2, 5 bases. V was clipped by 5 bases and J by 5 bases, with 15 bases between them. Germline-derived CDR1 and CDR2 are SGHAT and FQDESV (reference sequence). The CDR3 length is 15 residues. The CDR3 coding sequence is TGTGCCAGCAGCCCTCTGCGCGCGGGTACCGGGGAGCTGTTTTTT. It is translated as CASSPLRAGTGELFF.

The genes are TRBV28 and TRBJ2-3, with D perhaps matching TRBD2 (5 bases). Trimming took off 6 bases at V and 2 bases at J, with 21 bases between the two ends. Per germline, CDR1 MDHEN and CDR2 SYDVKM. This CDR3 region has 17 residues. For the CDR3, the DNA is TGTGCCAGCAGCGCCCGGAAGCCCACGGACTTCACAGATACGCAGTATTTT. Translated: CASSARKPTDFTDTQYF.

This clone was observed many times. V usage is TRBV10-3 and J usage is TRBJ1-2, with D possibly matching TRBD1 (5 bases). The length of the CDR3 is 15 residues. Per the germline V gene, CDR1 is ENHRY and CDR2 is SYGVKD. Between the trimmed V and J ends, which lost 3 bases and 6 bases, there was a span of 17 bases. CDR3 residues: CAISEPGAGRNGYTF. In nucleotides, the CDR3 is TGTGCCATCAGTGAACCCGGGGCGGGAAGGAATGGCTACACCTTC.

This clone occurred once. The chain uses TRBV19 and TRBJ1-2, with 9 bases matching TRBD1. With 6 bases clipped from V and 3 bases from J, the junction kept 8 bases outside the gene matches. CDR1 and CDR2 (germline): LNHDA, SQIVND (reference sequence). This CDR3 comprises 15 residues. CDR3 protein: CASRPSTGGHYGYTF. The CDR3 bases are TGTGCCAGTAGGCCGTCAACAGGGGGCCACTATGGCTACACCTTC.

The chain couples TRBV15 to TRBJ2-1; 8 bases align to TRBD1. The germline CDR1 and CDR2 sequences are LNHNV and YYDKDF (reference sequence). The CDR3 consists of 17 residues. The junction had 15 bases not matched to a gene; V was cut back by 5 bases and J by 6 bases. CDR3 nucleotide sequence: TGTGCCACCAGCGGTATACAGTCCGGGACAGGAGGCAATGAGCAGTTCTTC. It specifies CATSGIQSGTGGNEQFF.